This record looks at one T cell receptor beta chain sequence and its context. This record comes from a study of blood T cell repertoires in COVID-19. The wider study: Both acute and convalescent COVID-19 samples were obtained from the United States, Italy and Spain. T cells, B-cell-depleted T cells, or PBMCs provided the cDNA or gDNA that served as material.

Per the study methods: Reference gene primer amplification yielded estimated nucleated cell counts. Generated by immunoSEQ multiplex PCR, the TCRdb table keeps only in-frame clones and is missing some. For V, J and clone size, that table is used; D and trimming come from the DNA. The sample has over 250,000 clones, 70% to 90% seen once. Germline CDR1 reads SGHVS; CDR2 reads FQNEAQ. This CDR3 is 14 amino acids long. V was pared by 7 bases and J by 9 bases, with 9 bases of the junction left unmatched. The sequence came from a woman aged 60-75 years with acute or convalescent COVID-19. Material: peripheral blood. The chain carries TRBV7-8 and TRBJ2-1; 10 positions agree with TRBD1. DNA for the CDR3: TGTGCCAGCACCCGGGACAGGGGTACGATTGAGCAGTTCTTC. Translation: CASTRDRGTIEQFF.